These 24 T cell receptor beta chains were all obtained from the same sample, sequenced in a study of shared clonotypes between healthy human individuals. Assay used: immunoSEQ multiplex PCR; TCRdb lists only in-frame clones, some missing. The table lists some 2,000,000 clones, around 95% of them singletons, with about 0.13% in the top ten. The sequencing input was naive CD4+ T cells sorted from blood. Specified subset: CD45RA+ positively selected. The receptor set was obtained from a man aged 18 to 35 in good health.

J is TRBJ2-3 and V is TRBV14, with TRBD2 as a possible D gene (6 bases). In germline, CDR1 is SGHDN, CDR2 FVKESK. This CDR3 has 16 residues. Trimming left V 4 bases short and J 3 bases short, with 17 bases between. This CDR3 is CASSRQPGLVTDTQYF. CDR3 bases: TGTGCCAGCAGCCGCCAACCGGGACTGGTGACAGATACGCAGTATTTT.

Concerning this clone itself: One end of the junction does not line up with germline, which may come from a read error. V is TRBV6-4 and J is TRBJ2-7; 8 bases agree with TRBD1. Germline CDR1 reads MRHNA; CDR2 reads SNTAGT. The CDR3 totals 11 residues. CDR3 in DNA: TGTGCCAGCAGTGACGGGACAGGAAAGAACTTC. This codes for CASSDGTGKNF.

This chain uses TRBV27 with TRBJ1-1; D is unclear. The CDR3 totals 14 residues. The V gene's germline CDR1 is MNHEY and CDR2 SMNVEV (reference sequence). The V end was cut by 6 bases, the J end by 1 base, with 12 bases between. CDR3 in amino acids: CASRVDRSNTEAFF. Written as DNA, the CDR3 is TGTGCCAGCAGGGTCGATCGTTCGAACACTGAAGCTTTCTTT.

J is TRBJ1-6 and V is TRBV11-2; no definite D call. Trimming stripped 1 base from V and 11 bases from J, with 9 bases between. The CDR3 contains 13 residues. The V gene's germline CDR1 is SGHAT and CDR2 FQNNGV. DNA for the CDR3: TGTGCCAGCAGCTTAGGGGCCGGTACACCCCTCCACTTT. Its translation: CASSLGAGTPLHF.

The rearrangement links TRBV4-3 to TRBJ1-2, with D perhaps TRBD1 (5 bases). V lost 0 bases, J lost 8 bases, and 19 bases lay in between. This CDR3 is built from 16 residues. CDR1 is LGHNA and CDR2 is YSLEER in the germline V gene. This CDR3 reads CASSQDRLLQGRGYTF. The CDR3 DNA reads TGCGCCAGCAGCCAAGATAGACTGCTGCAGGGAAGAGGCTACACCTTC.

The chain couples TRBV28 to TRBJ2-3; D is uncertain. This CDR3 is built from 15 residues. Germline V gene data show CDR1 as MDHEN and CDR2 as SYDVKM. V gave up 4 bases and J gave up 5 bases, with 16 bases separating them. CDR3 protein: CASSSTGLLGDTQYF. The CDR3 nucleotides read TGTGCCAGCAGTTCCACCGGGCTTCTGGGAGATACGCAGTATTTT.

V is TRBV6-1 and J is TRBJ1-2; D is unclear. Germline values: CDR1 MNHNS, CDR2 SASEGT. This CDR3 has 16 amino acids. Trimming removed 0 bases at V and 0 bases at J, with 11 bases between. DNA of the CDR3: TGTGCCAGCAGTGAAGCGTACGGTCCTCCTAACTATGGCTACACCTTC. Its protein is CASSEAYGPPNYGYTF.

The chain combines TRBV2 with TRBJ2-5; D unclear. With 6 bases removed from V and 3 bases from J, the gap between germline ends came to 5 bases. The CDR3 runs 11 residues. From germline, CDR1 is SNHLY and CDR2 FYNNEI. CDR3: CASSPEETQYF. The DNA for the CDR3 is TGTGCCAGCAGCCCGGAAGAGACCCAGTACTTC.

This sequence joins TRBV5-1 and TRBJ2-5, with 9 positions matching TRBD1. The CDR3 sequence is 18 residues long. The ends lost 0 bases at V and 0 bases at J; junction bases unmatched: 9. Per the germline V gene, CDR1 is SGHRS and CDR2 is YFSETQ. The CDR3 loop is CASSLETGGYGYQETQYF. CDR3 sequence (DNA): TGCGCCAGCAGCTTGGAAACAGGGGGCTATGGGTACCAAGAGACCCAGTACTTC.

The chain recombines TRBV7-9 with TRBJ2-3; no reliable D call. Trimming removed 7 bases from V and 0 bases from J, with 14 bases in between. Germline V gene data show CDR1 as SEHNR and CDR2 as FQNEAQ (reference sequence). The CDR3 has 15 residues. CDR3 in DNA: TGTGCCAGCAACGATAGGAAAACTAGCACAGATACGCAGTATTTT. It translates to CASNDRKTSTDTQYF.

The chain carries TRBV7-2 and TRBJ1-2; a weak D match, TRBD1 (6 bases). Trimming left V 6 bases short and J 8 bases short, with 13 bases between. From germline, CDR1 is SGHTA and CDR2 FQGNSA. This CDR3 comprises 12 residues. The CDR3 sequence: CASSSNRVGYTF. The CDR3 nucleotides read TGTGCCAGCAGTTCTAACAGGGTCGGCTACACCTTC.

CDR3 nucleotides: TGTGCCAGCAGCAAAGCTTATACCTGGGAAAAAGTCGACAATGAGCAGTTCTTC. Amino acids: CASSKAYTWEKVDNEQFF. The chain recombines TRBV21-1 with TRBJ2-1. TRBV21-1 is a pseudogene segment. The CDR3 sequence is 18 residues long.

The chain is built from TRBV27 and TRBJ1-2; no clear D gene. CDR1 is MNHEY, CDR2 SMNVEV, per germline (reference sequence). The CDR3 is 14 amino acids. Trimming cost V 1 base and J 8 bases, with 14 bases left between them. The CDR3 loop is CASSLWPELGGYTF. DNA for the CDR3: TGTGCCAGCAGTTTATGGCCAGAACTCGGAGGCTACACCTTC.

The rearrangement joins TRBV11-2 to TRBJ2-4; no firm D call. Trimming took 3 bases from V and 1 from J, leaving 13 bases between them. The germline V gene encodes CDR1 SGHAT and CDR2 FQNNGV. This CDR3 contains 16 residues. CDR3 coding DNA: TGTGCCAGCAGCTTTAATGCTGGGCGCGCCAAAAACATTCAGTACTTC. Its translation: CASSFNAGRAKNIQYF.

Remarks on this clone: One junction end disagrees with the germline gene, perhaps due to a read error. The same CDR3 also results from other DNA sequences found in this sample. The chain recombines TRBV7-7 with TRBJ2-5; D possibly corresponds to TRBD1 (6 bases). The CDR3 loop spans 14 amino acids. Germline V gene sequence: CDR1 SSHAT, CDR2 FNYEAQ (reference sequence). Here the CDR3 reads CASSLAGVGETQYF. CDR3 DNA: TGTGCTAGCAGCTTAGCAGGGGTCGGGGAGACCCAGTACTTC.

The chain carries TRBV7-2 and TRBJ2-7; 11 bases are shared with TRBD2. J gave up 3 bases and V 5 bases, and 6 bases lay outside the gene matches. Germline V gene sequence: CDR1 SGHTA, CDR2 FQGNSA. The CDR3 runs to 15 residues. Written as DNA, the CDR3 is TGTGCCAGCAGCGATGGTAGCGGGAGGGGCTACGAGCAGTACTTC. It specifies CASSDGSGRGYEQYF.

The CDR3 loop is CASSLGQATNEKLFF. CDR3 DNA: TGTGCCAGCAGCTTGGGACAGGCAACTAATGAAAAACTGTTTTTT. The chain carries TRBV5-5 and TRBJ1-4, with a weak D call TRBD1 (6 bases). V dropped 0 bases and J dropped 0 bases, with 6 bases sitting between them. Germline V gives CDR1 SGHKS, CDR2 YYEKEE (reference sequence). This CDR3 has 15 amino acids.

In DNA, the CDR3 is TGTGCCAGCAGTCCACGATGGACAGGCTTGTTCATCACCTCGAAGCCTGAAGCTTTCTTT. Protein: CASSPRWTGLFITSKPEAFF. V gene TRBV28 combines with J gene TRBJ1-1, with 7 bases that match TRBD1. The CDR3 has 20 residues. V gave up 5 bases and J gave up 6 bases; unmatched junction bases: 27. The germline V gene encodes CDR1 MDHEN and CDR2 SYDVKM.

Details on this clone: This CDR3 is also generated by other DNA sequences in the sample. The chain combines TRBV28 with TRBJ1-2; D call uncertain. CDR1 and CDR2 (germline): MDHEN, SYDVKM. This CDR3 contains 13 residues. V gave up 3 bases and J gave up 4 bases, with 9 bases separating them. The CDR3 sequence: CASSFGRSYGYTF. DNA for the CDR3: TGTGCCAGCAGTTTCGGCAGGTCCTATGGCTACACCTTC.

This chain links TRBV28 with TRBJ1-6, with 9 bases aligning to TRBD1. Germline CDR1 MDHEN, CDR2 SYDVKM. With 6 bases clipped from V and 9 bases from J, the junction kept 9 bases outside the gene matches. This CDR3 has 15 amino acids. CDR3 sequence: CASSEPGQGFSPLHF. The CDR3, as DNA: TGTGCCAGCAGCGAGCCGGGACAGGGCTTTTCACCCCTCCACTTT.

There are a few counts of this clone. Written as DNA, the CDR3 is TGTGCCAGCAAATGGGAGTCCGAGCAGTACTTC. Translating it yields CASKWESEQYF. V and J are TRBV25-1 and TRBJ2-7, with D possibly being TRBD2 (5 bases). The V gene's germline CDR1 is MGHDK and CDR2 SYGVNS. The V end lost 7 bases, the J end lost 6 bases, and 10 bases lay between the germline ends. This CDR3 is built from 11 residues.

This chain uses TRBV30 with TRBJ2-5, with D unresolved. CDR1 GTSNPN and CDR2 SVGIG come from the germline V gene (reference sequence). The CDR3 contains 14 residues. Trimming shortened V by 2 bases and J by 4 bases, and 14 bases separated the two germline ends. CDR3 sequence reads: CAWSLLTDAETQYF. CDR3 DNA sequence: TGTGCCTGGAGTTTGTTAACGGATGCAGAGACCCAGTACTTC.

The chain recombines TRBV11-2 with TRBJ1-2, with D possibly TRBD1 on 5 matching bases. This CDR3 is built from 16 residues. The V end lost 2 bases, the J end lost 4 bases, and 17 bases lay between the germline ends. Germline V gene sequence: CDR1 SGHAT, CDR2 FQNNGV. DNA for the CDR3: TGTGCCAGCAGCTTAAGGGGAACAGCACCCGTCTATGGCTACACCTTC. This gives the protein CASSLRGTAPVYGYTF.

On this clone: This specimen includes other DNA sequences encoding the same CDR3. The chain links TRBV2 to TRBJ1-5; the D is unclear. V was cut by 1 base and J by 2 bases, with 9 bases left in between. CDR1 and CDR2 (germline): SNHLY, FYNNEI. The CDR3 has 15 amino acids. DNA for the CDR3: TGTGCCAGCAGTGAAGAGTCAGGTGGCAATCAGCCCCAGCATTTT. Residues: CASSEESGGNQPQHF. The variable domain in full, with the rest retrieved from reference TRBV2 and TRBJ1-5, is EPEVTQTPSHQVTQMGQEVILRCVPISNHLYFYWYRQILGQKVEFLVSFYNNEISEKSEIFDDQFSVERPDGSNFTLKIRSTKLEDSAMYFCASSEESGGNQPQHFGDGTRLSIL.